A single sample gave rise to the 27 T cell receptor beta chains below, sequenced in a study of kidney transplant recipient with SARS-CoV-2 infection. Each CDR3 protein is one row after TCRdb ran MiXCR on the reads. This sample yields 200,000 to 300,000 distinct CDR3 sequences, of which 29% are seen a single time; roughly 7.3% belongs to the top ten. Sequencing was performed on a blood sample, taken at baseline and around day 110 from a kidney transplant recipient. The receptor source for this set is a male patient younger than 45 who had COVID-19 and was a kidney transplant recipient. T cells may partly derive from the graft donor.

This clonotype was detected ten times or more. V gene TRBV11-3 combines with J gene TRBJ1-2; D is unclear. CDR3 length: 17 amino acids. V was clipped by 5 bases and J by 4 bases, with 23 bases between them. CDR1 is SGHNT and CDR2 is YENEEA in the germline V gene. DNA for the CDR3: TGTGCCAGCAGCAGCTTCACCGATCTCGGAAAGACCTATGGCTACACCTTC. Translating gives CASSSFTDLGKTYGYTF.

This clonotype showed up just a few times. The V and J genes are TRBV7-2 and TRBJ2-5; D not resolved. The ends were cut back, 7 bases at V and 5 bases at J, with 14 bases in the middle. Germline loops: CDR1 SGHTA, CDR2 FQGNSA. The CDR3 covers 13 residues. CDR3 nucleotides: TGTGCCAGCATTGAGAGTCGGGCGGAGACCCAGTACTTC. This translates into CASIESRAETQYF.

This clonotype was counted a single time. A clone one base away is much larger, so this may be a read error. CDR3 region: CASSFQRCDRASYGYTF. The CDR3 DNA reads TGTGCCAGCAGTTTTCAGAGGTGTGACAGGGCGAGCTATGGCTACACCTTC. J is TRBJ1-2 and V is TRBV12-3 or TRBV12-4, with 7 bases fitting TRBD1. The CDR3 loop spans 17 amino acids. V was pared by 3 bases and J by 4 bases, with 14 bases of the junction left unmatched.

This clonotype was picked up many times. The chain uses TRBV6-6 and TRBJ1-2; D remains unclear. The germline V gene encodes CDR1 MNHNY and CDR2 SVGAGI (reference sequence). Trimming removed 5 bases at V and 4 bases at J, with 23 bases between. CDR3 length equals 17 residues. The CDR3 DNA reads TGTGCCAGCAGTAAATCAAAAGGTGGGAGAAAGACCTATGGCTACACCTTC. Amino acid sequence: CASSKSKGGRKTYGYTF.

This rearrangement joins TRBV30 to TRBJ1-6; D not certain. The CDR3 runs to 14 residues. Germline V gene data show CDR1 as GTSNPN and CDR2 as SVGIG (reference sequence). The V and J ends lost 4 bases and 2 bases respectively, with 9 bases between them. In DNA, the CDR3 is TGTGCCTGGACTCTTGACACCTATAATTCACCCCTCCACTTT. Translation gives CAWTLDTYNSPLHF.

This clonotype was picked up a small number of times. J is TRBJ1-1 and V is TRBV5-4; the D gene is possibly TRBD1 (6 bases). Germline assignment: CDR1 SGHNT and CDR2 YYREEE (reference sequence). This CDR3 region has 15 residues. V was cut by 0 bases and J by 6 bases, with 15 bases left in between. The CDR3 protein is CASSLAGVGAPEAFF. CDR3 coding DNA: TGTGCCAGCAGCTTGGCCGGGGTGGGGGCACCTGAAGCTTTCTTT.

This clonotype was seen a few times. The chain recombines TRBV20-1 with TRBJ2-7; maybe TRBD1 (5 bases). Germline CDR1 reads DFQATT; CDR2 reads SNEGSKA (reference sequence). The CDR3 extends over 12 amino acids. Trimming shortened V by 6 bases and J by 1 base, and 10 bases separated the two germline ends. Here the CDR3 reads CSAPQGSYEQYF. The CDR3 DNA is TGCAGTGCACCGCAGGGTTCCTACGAGCAGTACTTC.

This clonotype was seen ten or more times. J is TRBJ1-5 and V is TRBV7-8; D gene unclear. Looked up from germline, CDR1 is SGHVS and CDR2 is FQNEAQ. The ends were cut back, 3 bases at V and 2 bases at J, with 11 bases in the middle. CDR3 length equals 15 residues. In nucleotides, the CDR3 is TGTGCCAGCAGCTTCCGAGAAGGAGGCAATCAGCCCCAGCATTTT. It translates to CASSFREGGNQPQHF.

A note on this clonotype: A clone one base away is much larger, so this may be a read error. The chain carries TRBV30 and TRBJ2-7; D gene unclear. The CDR3 is made up of 15 amino acids. The germline V gene encodes CDR1 GTSNPN and CDR2 SVGIG (reference sequence). The CDR3 loop reads CTWSIKVAPTDEQYF. The CDR3 nucleotides read TGTACCTGGAGTATAAAGGTAGCCCCTACGGATGAGCAGTACTTC.

The V and J genes are TRBV5-1 and TRBJ2-3; 9 bases match TRBD2. The germline V gene has CDR1 SGHRS and CDR2 YFSETQ. Losses at the gene ends were 5 bases for V and 5 bases for J; bases not matched to a gene: 3. There are 13 residues in the CDR3. In DNA, the CDR3 is TGCGCCAGCAGGTTAGCGGGGGAAGATACGCAGTATTTT. It specifies CASRLAGEDTQYF.

This clonotype was detected ten times or more. The chain joins TRBV12-3 or TRBV12-4 to TRBJ1-1; D ambiguous. CDR3 length: 14 residues. Trimming removed 3 bases at V and 8 bases at J, with 16 bases between. The CDR3 nucleotides read TGTGCCAGCAGTTTTTTAGGCTTTTTTGCGGAAGCTTTCTTT. It is translated as CASSFLGFFAEAFF.

This clonotype came up many times. V gene TRBV18 combines with J gene TRBJ2-2, with 8 bases aligning to TRBD1. CDR3 length: 16 amino acids. The germline V gene has CDR1 KGHSH and CDR2 LQKENI. Trimming cost V 0 bases and J 3 bases; bases outside gene matches: 3. The DNA for the CDR3 is TGTGCCAGCTCACCACCCGGGACAGGCTACACCGGGGAGCTGTTTTTT. Amino acids: CASSPPGTGYTGELFF.

A remark on this clonotype: Given a much more abundant clone one base away, this may be a read error. The chain has TRBV7-2 and TRBJ2-7; tentatively, D is TRBD2 (6 bases). This CDR3 comprises 15 residues. CDR1 and CDR2 from the germline V gene are SGHTA and FQGNSA. CDR3 nucleotides: TGTGCCAGCAGCCAGGGACGTGTGGGAGGTTACGGGCAGTACTTC. Translating gives CASSQGRVGGYGQYF.

In regard to this clonotype: A read error may be the cause here, since a much bigger clone is one base away. V gene TRBV2 combines with J gene TRBJ1-2, with a possible D match to TRBD1 (5 bases). CDR3 length: 15 residues. In germline, CDR1 is SNHLY, CDR2 FYNNEI. Trimming left V 5 bases short and J 8 bases short, with 21 bases between. CDR3 sequence reads: CASSPRLGTRRGYTF. Written as DNA, the CDR3 is TGTGCCAGCAGTCCTCGCCTCGGGACGAGGCGAGGCTACACCTTC.

In this sample, this clonotype turned up many times. The chain is built from TRBV18 and TRBJ1-1, with D possibly TRBD1 on 6 matching bases. Germline CDR1 is KGHSH and CDR2 is LQKENI. This CDR3 spans 16 amino acids. Trimming took off 5 bases at V and 0 bases at J, with 16 bases between the two ends. CDR3: CASSVPGANVNTEAFF. The CDR3, as DNA: TGTGCCAGCTCAGTCCCGGGGGCAAATGTGAACACTGAAGCTTTCTTT.

The V and J genes are TRBV9 and TRBJ2-1, with TRBD2 identical over 7 bases. In germline, CDR1 is SGDLS, CDR2 YYNGEE. The CDR3 is 17 residues long. Trimming cost V 0 bases and J 8 bases; bases outside gene matches: 14. CDR3 DNA: TGTGCCAGCAGCGTAGCGGGCTGGCGGGAGCCCTCACATGAGCAGTTCTTC. Translation gives CASSVAGWREPSHEQFF.

This clonotype has at least ten counts. This sequence joins TRBV6-5 and TRBJ1-2; D might be TRBD1 (5 bases). Trimming took 0 bases from V and 8 from J, leaving 13 bases between them. Per germline, CDR1 MNHEY and CDR2 SVGAGI. The length of the CDR3 is 14 residues. The CDR3 sequence: CASSYSPRENGYTF. CDR3 DNA: TGTGCCAGCAGTTACTCCCCCAGGGAGAACGGCTACACCTTC.

This clonotype was seen at least ten times. The CDR3 is CASSLLTGAVATNEKLFF. DNA for the CDR3: TGTGCCAGCAGCCTGCTTACGGGGGCGGTGGCGACTAATGAAAAACTGTTTTTT. This chain links TRBV7-6 with TRBJ1-4; the D gene is possibly TRBD1 (6 bases). Germline V CDR1 and CDR2: SGHVS, FNYEAQ. There are 18 residues in the CDR3. Trimming cost V 5 bases and J 2 bases, with 21 bases left between them.

This clonotype occurred many times. It is unclear where the CDR3 begins or ends on the DNA, so no DNA is shown, and the CDR3 is as TCRdb lists it. The rearrangement uses TRBV7-5 and TRBJ1-2. TRBV7-5 is termed a pseudogene. The CDR3 sequence runs 19 residues, both termini included. The CDR3 here is CISVPEPLYEVGKTYDYTF.

In this sample, this clonotype turned up a few times. The junction departs from germline at one end; a sequencing error may be responsible. The V and J genes are TRBV12-3 or TRBV12-4 and TRBJ2-1; 9 nucleotides agree with TRBD2. The CDR3 is 15 residues long. DNA for the CDR3: TGTGCCGGCAGTTTTAGCGGGAGCTCCTACAATGAGCAGTTCTTC. Protein sequence: CAGSFSGSSYNEQFF.

This clonotype showed up many times. This chain links TRBV15 with TRBJ2-1; no definite D call. The V and J ends lost 0 bases and 6 bases respectively, with 9 bases between them. CDR3 length: 14 amino acids. Germline assignment: CDR1 LNHNV and CDR2 YYDKDF (reference sequence). CDR3: CATSRDLGANEQFF. The CDR3 bases are TGTGCCACCAGCAGAGATCTCGGAGCCAATGAGCAGTTCTTC.

The table lists this clonotype with many counts. This chain's CDR3 is CASSPSRDTQYF. CDR3 DNA sequence: TGTGCCAGCAGCCCAAGTCGAGATACGCAGTATTTT. The rearrangement uses TRBV7-9 and TRBJ2-3; D unclear. From germline, CDR1 is SEHNR and CDR2 FQNEAQ (reference sequence). CDR3 size: 12 residues. V lost 5 bases to trimming and J lost 5 bases, with 8 bases between them.

This clonotype was seen a few times. V gene TRBV5-1 combines with J gene TRBJ2-3; TRBD2 agrees at 8 bases. Germline V gene sequence: CDR1 SGHRS, CDR2 YFSETQ. The CDR3 totals 14 residues. V shed 9 bases and J 9 bases; nucleotides not matched to a gene: 15. CDR3 loop: CATARGAGVFTQYF. CDR3 sequence (DNA): TGCGCCACCGCTCGGGGAGCGGGAGTTTTCACGCAGTATTTT.

A word on this clonotype: With a much larger clone just one base away, this may be a read error. The rearrangement uses TRBV7-6 and TRBJ2-2; TRBD1 matches 10 bases. CDR1 and CDR2 (germline): SGHVS, FNYEAQ. The CDR3 loop spans 19 amino acids. CDR3 in amino acids: CASSYQTLGQGSWTGGLFF. The CDR3 DNA follows: TGTGCCAGCAGCTACCAAACCCTGGGACAGGGGTCGTGGACCGGGGGGCTGTTTTTT.

This clonotype was seen ten or more times. V usage is TRBV7-9 and J usage is TRBJ2-7; 11 bases match TRBD2. V trimming: 5 bases; J trimming: 0 bases; junction bases outside the gene matches: 9. This CDR3 has 17 residues. Germline CDR1 SEHNR, CDR2 FQNEAQ (reference sequence). The CDR3 nucleotides read TGTGCCAGCAGCCCCCCGGGACTAGCGGTTAGCTCCTACGAGCAGTACTTC. Amino acids: CASSPPGLAVSSYEQYF. Drawing the rest from reference TRBV7-9 and TRBJ2-7, the complete variable domain is DTGVSQNPRHKITKRGQNVTFRCDPISEHNRLYWYRQTLGQGPEFLTYFQNEAQLEKSRLLSDRFSAERPKGSFSTLEIQRTEQGDSAMYLCASSPPGLAVSSYEQYFGPGTRLTVT.

Details on this clonotype: A much larger clone differs by one base, so this may be a read error. The CDR3 here is CASSLETSGPTDTQYF. Here the CDR3 DNA reads TGTGCCAGCAGCTTAGAGACTAGCGGGCCAACAGATACGCAGTATTTT. V usage is TRBV7-9 and J usage is TRBJ2-3; TRBD2 agrees at 10 bases. The V segment lost 1 base and the J segment 3 bases; nucleotides outside the gene matches: 4. Germline CDR1 is SEHNR and CDR2 is FQNEAQ (reference sequence). The CDR3 spans 16 residues.

This clonotype occurred many times. V and J are TRBV19 and TRBJ1-1; D perhaps matches TRBD1 (5 bases). Trimming removed 3 bases at V and 4 bases at J, with 12 bases between. The CDR3 covers 14 residues. Germline V gene data show CDR1 as LNHDA and CDR2 as SQIVND (reference sequence). CDR3 nucleotide sequence: TGTGCCAGTAGTATTCGGGATCAGGGCACTGAAGCTTTCTTT. Translated, it gives CASSIRDQGTEAFF. The variable domain in full, with the rest retrieved from reference TRBV19 and TRBJ1-1, is DGGITQSPKYLFRKEGQNVTLSCEQNLNHDAMYWYRQDPGQGLRLIYYSQIVNDFQKGDIAEGYSVSREKKESFPLTVTSAQKNPTAFYLCASSIRDQGTEAFFGQGTRLTVV.